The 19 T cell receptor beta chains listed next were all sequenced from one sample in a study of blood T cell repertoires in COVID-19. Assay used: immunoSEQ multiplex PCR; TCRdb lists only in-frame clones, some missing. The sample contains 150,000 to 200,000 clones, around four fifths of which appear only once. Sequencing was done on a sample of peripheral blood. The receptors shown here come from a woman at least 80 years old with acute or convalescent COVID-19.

Written as DNA, the CDR3 is TGTGCCAGCAGTGAGTTGGGCAATACGCAGTATTTT. It is translated as CASSELGNTQYF. The chain joins TRBV6-1 to TRBJ2-3; no definite D call. The CDR3 is 12 amino acids. Germline loops: CDR1 MNHNS, CDR2 SASEGT. V was cut by 3 bases and J by 7 bases, with 8 bases left in between.

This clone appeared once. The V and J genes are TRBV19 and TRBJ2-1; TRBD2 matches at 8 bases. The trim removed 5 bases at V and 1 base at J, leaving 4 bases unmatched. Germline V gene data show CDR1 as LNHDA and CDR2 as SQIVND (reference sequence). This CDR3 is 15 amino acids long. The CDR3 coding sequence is TGTGCCAGTAGTTCGCGGGGGGCATCCTACAATGAGCAGTTCTTC. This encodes CASSSRGASYNEQFF.

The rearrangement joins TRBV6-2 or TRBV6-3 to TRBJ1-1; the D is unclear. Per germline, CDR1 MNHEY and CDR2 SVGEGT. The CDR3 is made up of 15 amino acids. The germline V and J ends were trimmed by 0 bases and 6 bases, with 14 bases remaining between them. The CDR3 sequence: CASSYSGGPTAEAFF. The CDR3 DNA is TGTGCCAGCAGTTACTCGGGAGGCCCTACGGCTGAAGCTTTCTTT.

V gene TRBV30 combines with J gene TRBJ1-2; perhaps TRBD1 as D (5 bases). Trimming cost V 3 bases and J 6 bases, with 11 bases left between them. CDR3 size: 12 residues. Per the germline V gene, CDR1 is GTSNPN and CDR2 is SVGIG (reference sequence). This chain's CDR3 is CAWSPGGNGYTF. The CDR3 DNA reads TGTGCCTGGAGCCCTGGGGGGAATGGCTACACCTTC.

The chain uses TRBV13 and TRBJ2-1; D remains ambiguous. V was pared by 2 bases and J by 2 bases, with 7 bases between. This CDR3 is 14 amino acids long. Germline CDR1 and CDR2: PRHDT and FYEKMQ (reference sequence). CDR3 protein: CASSLRLPYNEQFF. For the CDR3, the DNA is TGTGCCAGCAGCTTACGTCTTCCCTACAATGAGCAGTTCTTC.

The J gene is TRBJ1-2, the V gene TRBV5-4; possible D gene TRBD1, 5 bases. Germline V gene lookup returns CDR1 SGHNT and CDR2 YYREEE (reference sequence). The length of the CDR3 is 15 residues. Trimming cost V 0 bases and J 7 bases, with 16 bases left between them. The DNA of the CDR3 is TGTGCCAGCAGCTTGGGCGGGACGGGGACGTTTGGCTACACCTTC. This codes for CASSLGGTGTFGYTF.

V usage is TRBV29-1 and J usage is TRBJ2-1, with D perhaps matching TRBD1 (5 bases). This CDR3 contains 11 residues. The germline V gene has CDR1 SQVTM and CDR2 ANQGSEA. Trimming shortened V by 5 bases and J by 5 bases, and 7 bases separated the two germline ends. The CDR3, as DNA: TGCAGCGTTTACAGGAACAATGAGCAGTTCTTC. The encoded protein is CSVYRNNEQFF.

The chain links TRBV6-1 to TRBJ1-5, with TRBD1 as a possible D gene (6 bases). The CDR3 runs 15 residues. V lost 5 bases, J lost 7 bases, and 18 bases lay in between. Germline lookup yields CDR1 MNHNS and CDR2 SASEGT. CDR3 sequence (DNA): TGTGCCAGCAGTAAAAGGGACACAGAAGGGCAGCCCCAGCATTTT. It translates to CASSKRDTEGQPQHF.

CDR3 loop: CASSHTGGSTTGELFF. DNA for the CDR3: TGTGCCAGCAGCCACACAGGGGGCAGTACGACCGGGGAGCTGTTTTTT. The chain links TRBV7-9 to TRBJ2-2; 9 nucleotides align to TRBD1. V trimming: 5 bases; J trimming: 5 bases; junction bases outside the gene matches: 9. This CDR3 has 16 amino acids. The germline V gene encodes CDR1 SEHNR and CDR2 FQNEAQ (reference sequence).

This chain's CDR3 is CASSVGPLTSGGRPSYNEQFF. CDR3 DNA sequence: TGTGCCAGCAGCGTAGGTCCCTTGACTAGCGGGGGGCGCCCTTCCTACAATGAGCAGTTCTTC. V gene TRBV9 combines with J gene TRBJ2-1, with 13 bases matching TRBD2. CDR1 is SGDLS, CDR2 YYNGEE, per germline. This CDR3 region has 21 residues. Trimming at V came to 0 bases and at J to 1 base, leaving 13 bases not matched to a gene.

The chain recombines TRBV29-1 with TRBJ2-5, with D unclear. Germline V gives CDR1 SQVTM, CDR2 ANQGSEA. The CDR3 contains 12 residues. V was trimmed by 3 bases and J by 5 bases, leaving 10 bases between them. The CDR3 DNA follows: TGCAGCGTTGACTCTACGCGGGAGACCCAGTACTTC. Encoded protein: CSVDSTRETQYF. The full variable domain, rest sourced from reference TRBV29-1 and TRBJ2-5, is SAVISQKPSRDICQRGTSLTIQCQVDSQVTMMFWYRQQPGQSLTLIATANQGSEATYESGFVIDKFPISRPNLTFSTLTVSNMSPEDSSIYLCSVDSTRETQYFGPGTRLLVL.

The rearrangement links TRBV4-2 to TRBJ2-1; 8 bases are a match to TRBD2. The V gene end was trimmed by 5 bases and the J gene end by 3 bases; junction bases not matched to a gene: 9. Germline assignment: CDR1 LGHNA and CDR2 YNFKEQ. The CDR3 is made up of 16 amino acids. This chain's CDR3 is CASSTRTSPYYNEQFF. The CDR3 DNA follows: TGTGCCAGCAGCACCCGGACTAGCCCGTACTACAATGAGCAGTTCTTC.

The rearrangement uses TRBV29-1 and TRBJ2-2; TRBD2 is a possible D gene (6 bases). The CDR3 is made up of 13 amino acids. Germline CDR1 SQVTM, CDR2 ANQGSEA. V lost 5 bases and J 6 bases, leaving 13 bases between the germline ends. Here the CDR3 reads CSVLTRRAGELFF. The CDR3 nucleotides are TGCAGCGTTTTGACCCGGAGGGCCGGGGAGCTGTTTTTT.

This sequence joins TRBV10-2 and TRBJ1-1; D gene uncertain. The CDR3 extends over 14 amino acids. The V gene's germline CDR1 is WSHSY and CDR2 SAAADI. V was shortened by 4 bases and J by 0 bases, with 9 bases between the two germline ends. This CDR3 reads CASSGHVLNTEAFF. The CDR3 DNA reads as TGCGCCAGCAGTGGACACGTTTTGAACACTGAAGCTTTCTTT.

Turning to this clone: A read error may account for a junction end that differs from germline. CDR3 loop: CASSLGSTDTQYF. CDR3 DNA: TGCGCCAGCAGCTTGGGTAGCACCGATACGCAGTATTTT. The chain has TRBV5-1 and TRBJ2-3; D uncertain. Per germline, CDR1 SGHRS and CDR2 YFSETQ. CDR3 length equals 13 residues.

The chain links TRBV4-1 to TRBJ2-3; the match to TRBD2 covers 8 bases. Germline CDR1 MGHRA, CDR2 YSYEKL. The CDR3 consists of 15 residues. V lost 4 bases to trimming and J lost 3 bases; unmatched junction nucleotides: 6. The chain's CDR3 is CASSLRAGGTDTQYF. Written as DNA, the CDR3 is TGCGCCAGCAGCCTAAGGGCGGGGGGAACAGATACGCAGTATTTT.

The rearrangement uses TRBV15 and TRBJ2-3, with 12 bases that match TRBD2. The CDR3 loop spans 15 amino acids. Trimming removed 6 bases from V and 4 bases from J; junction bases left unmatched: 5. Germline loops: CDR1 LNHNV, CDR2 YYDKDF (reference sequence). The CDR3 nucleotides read TGTGCCACCAGTCCTAGCGGGAGGGCCTCAGATACGCAGTATTTT. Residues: CATSPSGRASDTQYF.

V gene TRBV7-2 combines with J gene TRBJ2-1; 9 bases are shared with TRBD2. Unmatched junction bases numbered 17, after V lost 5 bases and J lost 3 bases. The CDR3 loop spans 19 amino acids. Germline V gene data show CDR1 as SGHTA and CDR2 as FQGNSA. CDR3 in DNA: TGTGCCAGCAGCCTCGCCGGGCTAGCGGGACAGTGGGACTACAATGAGCAGTTCTTC. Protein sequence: CASSLAGLAGQWDYNEQFF.

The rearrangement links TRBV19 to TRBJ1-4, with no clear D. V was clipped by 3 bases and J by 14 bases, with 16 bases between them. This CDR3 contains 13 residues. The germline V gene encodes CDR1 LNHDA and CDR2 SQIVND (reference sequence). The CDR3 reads CASSMKSGLSLFF. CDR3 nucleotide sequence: TGTGCCAGTAGTATGAAATCAGGACTCTCGCTGTTTTTT.